The source of this TCR beta chain is a study of vaccination and CD4 T cells after COVID-19 (dated by TCRdb to the early 2020s). Background on the whole study: The convalescent cohort included six males and four females, with two Hispanic individuals, seven Caucasians, two Asians and one multiracial person. Post-vaccine blood samples were taken a median of around 68 days after the second vaccine dose, with a range of about 13 to 241 days. Participants received two doses of either the Pfizer-BioNTech BNT162b2 vaccine (n=8) or the Moderna mRNA-1273 vaccine (n=2). In control cultures, a CEFX viral epitope pool was used as positive control, an HIV-1 Nef peptide pool was used as negative control, or no peptide was added. In an earlier paper using these donors, memory CD4+ T cell crossreactivity between SARS-CoV-2 and common cold coronavirus spike proteins was assessed at the TCR clonotype level. Post-COVID blood samples were collected from convalescent patients a median of roughly 100 days after diagnosis, with a range of roughly 30 to 170 days. The cultures were stimulated with overlapping spike peptide pools from SARS-CoV-2 and from the common cold coronaviruses HCoV-NL63, HCoV-OC43 and HCoV-229E. In 9 to 11 COVID-19 convalescent patients and a few infection-naive healthy vaccine recipients, researchers compared the spike-specific CD4+ TCR repertoire from before mRNA vaccination with the repertoire from after.

Study-wide findings and limitations: Among convalescent patients, a median about 90% of the SARS-CoV-2-reactive clones seen after vaccination appeared only after vaccination, which suggests priming specific to the vaccine. Only a relatively small number of convalescent patients were included in the study, and early timepoints following natural infection were not analyzed. Of the vaccine-specific clones in convalescent patients, 304 of 307, or nearly all, reacted only to SARS-CoV-2 spike and did not cross-react with common cold coronaviruses. An increase in the median number of SARS-CoV-2-reactive clonotypes from around 20 after infection to some 40 after vaccination was observed, but the change was not found to be significant.

A note on this clonotype: What this receptor recognizes is not known. The sample holds no much larger clone one base away, and base qualities are not on file.

The trim is 7 bases for V and 8 bases for J, with a gap of 14 bases between the germline ends. The CDR3 sequence holds 12 residues, the cysteine and phenylalanine included. The entry retains the CDR3 DNA only, 36 bases that are in frame from base 1. Per the germline V gene, MDHEN is the CDR1 and SYDVKM is the CDR2. This specimen's treatment or condition label, interpreted: 10-day PBMC culture with coronavirus spike peptide pools or control peptides (ViraFEST assay). CD4+ T cells from unexposed donors were collected before the COVID-19 pandemic (2011-2018). To expand antigen-specific T cells with peptide pools and then pick out the expanded clonotypes through TCR sequencing, the study relied on the ViraFEST assay. PBMCs were cultured at approximately 2.1 million per well in IMDM supplemented with 5% human AB serum and 9 to 10 IU/ml IL-2, with 9.5 to 10 ug/ml peptide pools added. On days 3 and 7, half of the culture medium was replaced with fresh IL-2-containing medium. Once the cells had been in culture for roughly 10 days, the EasySep CD4+ T cell isolation kit was used to isolate CD4+ T cells by negative selection. As far as cell numbers permitted, CD4+ T cells from unexposed donors were tested for reactivity against SARS-CoV-2 S and N as well as four spike pools from common cold coronaviruses. Ficoll-Paque Plus gradient centrifugation was used to isolate PBMCs from whole blood, and the isolated PBMCs were then either used fresh or cryopreserved at -140C. Culture conditions were generally each tested in triplicate wells. The leukapheresis product used for the unexposed donors was purchased from a commercial source.

To prepare the library, PCR was applied. TCR sequencing of DNA from cultured CD4+ T cells used the Oncomine TCR Beta short-read assay at the Johns Hopkins FTIC core. The QIAamp micro DNA kit was used to extract genomic DNA from the cultured CD4+ T cells. Oncomine TCR Beta libraries from cultured CD4+ T cells were pooled using unique dual indexes and sequenced on an Illumina iSeq 100. On the study's bioinformatics: Non-productive sequences were removed, and CDR3s not starting with C, not ending with F or W, or shorter than 7 amino acids were discarded. The MANAFEST web application was used to identify antigen-specific clonotypes by comparing peptide-stimulated wells against reference wells and other culture wells. To be called positive, a clone needed an FDR below 0.05, an odds ratio above 5, and a productive frequency above 0.1% in at least two of three replicate wells. Clonotypes that were significantly expanded in both SARS-CoV-2 spike wells and at least one common cold coronavirus spike condition were defined as cross-reactive. Similarity between CDR3 sequences was evaluated in R version 3.6.1 using Levenshtein distances (stringdist) and unrooted phylogenetic trees (ape). TCRdb's own reprocessing of the public reads used fastp at Q25 and MiXCR and kept productive beta chains. Rows merge per CDR3 protein into single entries with the most common DNA and genes. TCRdb assigned the V and J calls; the authors' analysis was not used. The sample includes fewer than 10,000 distinct CDR3 sequences, with under 40% observed a single time. The ten largest clones add up to about 28% of the sample.

The sample taken for sequencing was CD4+ T cells from blood, cultured in vitro. The sequence is built from TRBV28 and TRBJ1-2; the D gene cannot be resolved reliably. The clonotype was recovered from a human donor in good health. CDR3 region: CASTTRTGGYTF. The DNA sequence follows: TGTGCCAGCACCACCCGGACGGGGGGCTACACCTTC.